This T cell receptor beta chain is from a study of T cell responses to AZD1222 COVID-19 vaccine (dated by TCRdb to about 2021). For context, the study as a whole: TCR sequencing was performed for 230 to 250 trial participants, of whom 200 to 220 were given two doses of AZD1222 and about 25 were given two doses of MenACWY control vaccine. Enrollment into the trials was organized by age into subgroups of 18-55, 56-69 and 70-plus years, and those subgroups contained about 160, 30 and 59 TCR-sequenced participants, respectively.

Inclusive of the bounding cysteine and phenylalanine, the CDR3 is 11 residues long. The CDR3 DNA has 33 bases and is translated from base 1. The V end loses 10 bases and the J end loses 1 base, and a stretch of 7 bases separates them. The germline V gene (reference sequence) supplies CDR1 LNHDA and CDR2 SQIVND. Overall study results and their limits: Epitopes outside the regions mutated in the B.1.351 and B.1.1.7 variants were reportedly recognized by nearly half of the unique spike-specific TCRs. After two AZD1222 doses, both the breadth and the depth of spike-specific TCRs were significantly higher than at day 0 and than in MenACWY recipients. Participants were mostly white British and included more females than males, and it was suggested by the authors that clonal diversity may have been underestimated. The 56-69-year group was small, and its depth increase did not reach significance, likely because of low power. No day 14 peak-response samples were available, so repertoires were characterized only after the peak T cell response. Conclusions about previously exposed vaccinees were limited because only six AZD1222 recipients were SARS-CoV-2 seropositive at baseline. The vaccine-associated CD4 TCRs covered the entire spike protein, and the dominant responses fell in regions 160-218 and 743-854.

The sample's time point label, decoded: about 28 days (+/-7) after the second vaccine dose. AZD1222 recipients whose second dose came at about 4 weeks and those whose second dose came at about 12 weeks were combined into one group, since spike-specific TCR depth and breadth did not differ between the two schedules. The vaccinee samples were drawn from two UK trials, COV001 and COV002, one of which was a single-blind randomized controlled phase 2/3 trial testing AZD1222 (ChAdOx1 nCoV-19) in healthy adults. For TCRbeta chain sequencing, PBMC samples from trial participants were taken at day 0 and at day 28 after the second dose. The CDR3 regions of human TCRbeta chains were subjected to immunosequencing. On the authors' methods: TCRs in the repertoires were compared against a reference library of SARS-CoV-2-specific TCRs that had been generated with the MIRA antigen-specificity platform. Breadth was defined as the fraction of unique TCRs that were SARS-CoV-2-associated, and depth was defined as the fraction of total T cells that were SARS-CoV-2-associated. Using the MIRA data, every spike-specific TCR was mapped to the spike region that the TCR reacted to and assigned to either a CD4 or a CD8 class. Log10-transformed breadth and depth values were compared by one-way ANOVA with Sidak's multiple comparisons tests. In TCRdb, the immuneACCESS table is reduced to in-frame sequences with V and J assigned. These tables do not hold every clone; where another copy was compared, an unresolved V gene accounts for under half, and the others remain unexplained. That table gives V, J and clone size, and the DNA gave D and trimming. This sample has just under 90,000 clones in its table, and over 75% of those were observed once. Of the sample, approximately 5.1% falls within the top ten clones.

On this clone: Which antigen it targets is not known. No qualities accompany the bases; no much larger clone lies one base away.

The chain couples TRBV19 to TRBJ1-1; the D gene remains uncertain. Source: peripheral blood, taken 28 days after the second AZD1222 dose. This receptor was identified in an adult who received the AZD1222 COVID-19 vaccine. CDR3 reads: CATYWNTEAFF. The DNA is as follows: TGTGCCACTTATTGGAACACTGAAGCTTTCTTT.